The rows below give T cell receptor beta chains drawn from one sample of a study of blood T cell repertoires in COVID-19. Data came from immunoSEQ multiplex PCR; TCRdb stores just in-frame clones and leaves some out. The data show approximately 160,000 clones, with roughly 71% seen just once and more than 3.5% held by the top ten. Sequenced: peripheral blood. The receptors stem from a woman aged 80 or older with acute or convalescent COVID-19. Both conserved end residues are part of each CDR3.

J gene: TRBJ1-1; V gene: TRBV10-3; CDR3 protein: CAISESGYTEAFF
J gene: TRBJ2-2; V gene: TRBV2; CDR3 protein: CASSADRVNTGELFF
J gene: TRBJ2-2; V gene: TRBV5-1; CDR3 protein: CASSLAMGLAGHAGELFF
J gene: TRBJ2-1; V gene: TRBV24-1; CDR3 protein: CATSDSQPRNYNEQFF
J gene: TRBJ2-5; V gene: TRBV3-1/TRBV3-2; CDR3 protein: CASSPGGQETQYF
J gene: TRBJ1-1; V gene: TRBV16; CDR3 protein: CASSQTPPGGHAEAFF
J gene: TRBJ2-1; V gene: TRBV19; CDR3 protein: CASSVLAGAYNEQFF
J gene: TRBJ1-4; V gene: TRBV7-8; CDR3 protein: CASSPGQGREKLFF
J gene: TRBJ1-1; V gene: TRBV6-1; CDR3 protein: CASSEAGTTVLGEAFF
J gene: TRBJ2-1; V gene: TRBV18; CDR3 protein: CASSAFTSRAGEQFF
J gene: TRBJ1-4; V gene: TRBV10-2; CDR3 protein: CASRSSTTTNEKLFF
J gene: TRBJ2-2; V gene: TRBV5-1; CDR3 protein: CASSHGQTDTGELFF
J gene: TRBJ1-1; V gene: TRBV18; CDR3 protein: CASSTGLMTEAFF
J gene: TRBJ2-5; V gene: TRBV4-2; CDR3 protein: CASSQGLTARETQYF
J gene: TRBJ1-5; V gene: TRBV6-2/TRBV6-3; CDR3 protein: CASSYQNRGKHQPQHF
J gene: TRBJ2-1; V gene: TRBV6-5; CDR3 protein: CASTGTGVNEQFF
J gene: TRBJ2-7; V gene: TRBV20-1; CDR3 protein: CSASPLEGAIYEQYF
J gene: TRBJ2-5; V gene: TRBV5-5; CDR3 protein: CASSSWTVPGETQYF
J gene: TRBJ2-1; V gene: TRBV6-4; CDR3 protein: CASSDTRGNEQFF
J gene: TRBJ2-3; V gene: TRBV5-1; CDR3 protein: CASSLDGRDTDTQYF
J gene: TRBJ1-2; V gene: TRBV4-1; CDR3 protein: CASSPSTVDSRVYGYTF
J gene: TRBJ2-2; V gene: TRBV6-5; CDR3 protein: CASRTPSSNTGELFF
J gene: TRBJ2-5; V gene: TRBV18; CDR3 protein: CASSQQQETQYF
J gene: TRBJ1-1; V gene: TRBV3-1/TRBV3-2; CDR3 protein: CASSSRRGITSEAFF
J gene: TRBJ2-2; V gene: TRBV18; CDR3 protein: CASSPRGATGELFF
J gene: TRBJ1-2; V gene: TRBV2; CDR3 protein: CASRGDSVLYGYTF
J gene: TRBJ2-1; V gene: TRBV6-6; CDR3 protein: CASSTHGGQFF
J gene: TRBJ1-1; V gene: TRBV7-2; CDR3 protein: CASSSSGQMNTEAFF
J gene: TRBJ1-6; V gene: TRBV5-1; CDR3 protein: CASSQPRTGGDSPLHF
J gene: TRBJ1-6; V gene: TRBV11-2; CDR3 protein: CASSLQEGFGSPLHF
J gene: TRBJ1-2; V gene: TRBV6-5; CDR3 protein: CASSYFPPVGYTF
J gene: TRBJ2-2; V gene: TRBV5-1; CDR3 protein: CASSSGWDTGELFF
J gene: TRBJ2-3; V gene: TRBV7-9; CDR3 protein: CASSPSSGGKTDTQYF
J gene: TRBJ1-2; V gene: TRBV5-1; CDR3 protein: CASSLTSGVLGYTF
J gene: TRBJ1-1; V gene: TRBV6-5; CDR3 protein: CASRISGRGNTEAFF
J gene: TRBJ2-7; V gene: TRBV25-1; CDR3 protein: CASSEGTGASYEQYF
J gene: TRBJ2-1; V gene: TRBV7-2; CDR3 protein: CASSPHSGRYNEQFF
J gene: TRBJ1-3; V gene: TRBV18; CDR3 protein: CASSSISGASGNTIYF
J gene: TRBJ2-7; V gene: TRBV21-1; CDR3 protein: CASSKVSSYEQYF
J gene: TRBJ1-1; V gene: TRBV12-2; CDR3 protein: CASRLVDRSDTEAFF
J gene: TRBJ1-2; V gene: TRBV9; CDR3 protein: CASSPEGQGFYGYTF
J gene: TRBJ2-1; V gene: TRBV7-3; CDR3 protein: CASSPTSGNYNEQFF
J gene: TRBJ2-2; V gene: TRBV29-1; CDR3 protein: CSVEDSLAGSGELFF